This entry lists 31 T cell receptor beta chains sequenced from one sample in a study of blood T cell repertoires in COVID-19. Produced via immunoSEQ multiplex PCR; TCRdb's table is partial and in-frame only. Seen here are roughly 42,000 clones, 70% to 90% observed once, and the top ten hold about 4%. Sequencing was done on a sample of peripheral blood. These receptors originate from a human donor in a cohort sampled during active COVID-19.

The rearrangement joins TRBV20-1 to TRBJ1-5; D unclear. This CDR3 is 14 amino acids long. V lost 6 bases and J 0 bases, leaving 12 bases between the germline ends. Germline CDR1 DFQATT, CDR2 SNEGSKA (reference sequence). CDR3 in amino acids: CSASDLYSNQPQHF. The DNA of the CDR3 is TGCAGTGCCAGTGATCTATATAGCAATCAGCCCCAGCATTTT.

This clone has only one observation. The V call is TRBV6-2 or TRBV6-3, the J call TRBJ2-7, with no clear D. Germline CDR1 and CDR2: MNHEY and SVGEGT. The CDR3 extends over 14 amino acids. V shed 2 bases and J shed 3 bases, with 11 bases lying between them. The CDR3 protein is CASSYISGSYEQYF. In DNA form, the CDR3 reads TGTGCCAGCAGTTACATAAGTGGCAGCTACGAGCAGTACTTC.

V is TRBV20-1 and J is TRBJ1-2; D unresolved. The V end was cut by 6 bases, the J end by 6 bases, with 8 bases between. The germline V gene has CDR1 DFQATT and CDR2 SNEGSKA (reference sequence). The CDR3 is 10 residues long. The CDR3 nucleotides are TGCAGTGCCAGACGTAATGGCTACACCTTC. Its protein is CSARRNGYTF.

V gene TRBV7-2 combines with J gene TRBJ1-5; no definite D call. The CDR3 is made up of 16 amino acids. The V gene's germline CDR1 is SGHTA and CDR2 FQGNSA. The germline V and J ends were trimmed by 1 base and 0 bases, with 10 bases remaining between them. CDR3 nucleotide sequence: TGTGCCAGCAGCTTAGAAGCCCCTTATAGCAATCAGCCCCAGCATTTT. It encodes CASSLEAPYSNQPQHF.

The chain has TRBV7-8 and TRBJ1-4; the match to TRBD1 covers 7 bases. This CDR3 has 15 residues. The germline gives CDR1 SGHVS, CDR2 FQNEAQ. The junction had 6 bases not matched to a gene; V was cut back by 5 bases and J by 3 bases. The CDR3 loop reads CASSPTGIPNEKLFF. As DNA, the CDR3 is TGTGCCAGCAGCCCGACAGGGATTCCTAATGAAAAACTGTTTTTT.

This chain connects TRBV14 to TRBJ2-5; maybe TRBD2 (6 bases). The length of the CDR3 is 16 residues. V was shortened by 1 base and J by 5 bases, with 17 bases between the two germline ends. Germline CDR1 SGHDN, CDR2 FVKESK. The CDR3: CASSQAPLGGVETQYF. For the CDR3, the DNA is TGTGCCAGCAGCCAAGCCCCGTTAGGCGGGGTCGAGACCCAGTACTTC.

The rearrangement links TRBV10-1 to TRBJ1-1, with unresolved D. There are 13 residues in the CDR3. With 4 bases removed from V and 0 bases from J, the gap between germline ends came to 6 bases. Germline V gene lookup returns CDR1 WNHNN and CDR2 SYGVQD (reference sequence). The CDR3 is CASSAHLNTEAFF. CDR3 in DNA: TGCGCCAGCAGTGCACATTTGAACACTGAAGCTTTCTTT.

The gene calls are TRBV6-5 and TRBJ2-7; no clear D gene. This CDR3 has 15 amino acids. The V end lost 2 bases, the J end lost 4 bases, and 15 bases lay between the germline ends. Per the germline V gene, CDR1 is MNHEY and CDR2 is SVGAGI. This CDR3 reads CASSYDQAQWYEQYF. Here the CDR3 DNA reads TGTGCCAGCAGTTACGATCAGGCCCAATGGTACGAGCAGTACTTC.

The chain recombines TRBV11-2 with TRBJ2-1, with TRBD1 identical over 7 bases. The CDR3 loop spans 11 amino acids. The V and J ends lost 7 bases and 9 bases, in that order; junction bases with no gene match: 3. Germline V gives CDR1 SGHAT, CDR2 FQNNGV. The CDR3: CASTAGGEQFF. The CDR3 coding sequence is TGTGCCAGCACCGCAGGGGGTGAGCAGTTCTTC.

V is TRBV5-1 and J is TRBJ2-7, with 10 bases lining up with TRBD1. Germline V gene sequence: CDR1 SGHRS, CDR2 YFSETQ. The ends lost 5 bases at V and 7 bases at J; junction bases unmatched: 12. CDR3 length equals 15 residues. CDR3 sequence (DNA): TGCGCCAGCAGTCAAGATACGACAGGGGGCAGTGAGCAGTACTTC. It translates to CASSQDTTGGSEQYF.

The V gene is TRBV9, the J gene TRBJ2-3, with 9 bases lining up with TRBD1. V lost 4 bases, J lost 0 bases, and 12 bases stayed unmatched. Germline V gene sequence: CDR1 SGDLS, CDR2 YYNGEE. The CDR3 is 18 residues long. CDR3 sequence reads: CASSPGTGRGSSTDTQYF. In DNA, the CDR3 is TGTGCCAGCAGCCCAGGGACAGGGAGGGGCTCTAGCACAGATACGCAGTATTTT.

Comment on this clone: The identical CDR3 is also encoded by other nucleotide sequences in the sample. The V and J genes are TRBV3-1 (or the pseudogene TRBV3-2) and TRBJ1-5, with D perhaps matching TRBD1 (5 bases). Trimming stripped 3 bases from V and 0 bases from J, with 9 bases between. Germline V gene lookup returns CDR1 LGHDT and CDR2 YNNKEL (reference sequence). The CDR3 spans 15 residues. CDR3 residues: CASSQDQGSNQPQHF. CDR3 nucleotide sequence: TGTGCCAGCAGCCAGGATCAGGGTAGCAATCAGCCCCAGCATTTT.

The chain uses TRBV5-5 and TRBJ1-2, with 7 bases that match TRBD1. CDR3 length: 14 amino acids. Germline CDR1 SGHKS, CDR2 YYEKEE (reference sequence). Unmatched junction bases numbered 7, after V lost 4 bases and J lost 4 bases. CDR3 amino acids: CASSRPTGVYGYTF. The CDR3, as DNA: TGTGCCAGCAGCCGCCCCACAGGGGTCTATGGCTACACCTTC.

In nucleotides, the CDR3 is TGTGCCAGCAGTCCCCAGGGACAGGGCTCCTACGAGCAGTACTTC. Its translation is CASSPQGQGSYEQYF. The chain is built from TRBV27 and TRBJ2-7, with 9 bases identical to TRBD1. The CDR3 consists of 15 residues. Germline V gene lookup returns CDR1 MNHEY and CDR2 SMNVEV (reference sequence). V lost 5 bases and J lost 0; bases outside the gene matches: 5.

The rearrangement joins TRBV2 to TRBJ2-6; a possible D gene is TRBD1 (6 bases). The CDR3 length is 18 residues. With 8 bases removed from V and 0 bases from J, the gap between germline ends came to 20 bases. Germline V lookup: CDR1 SNHLY, CDR2 FYNNEI. The chain's CDR3 is CASGFPTGASSGANVLTF. Written as DNA, the CDR3 is TGTGCCAGCGGATTCCCGACAGGTGCGAGCTCTGGGGCCAACGTCCTGACTTTC.

This chain links TRBV7-2 with TRBJ1-3, with 8 bases fitting TRBD1. CDR3 size: 16 residues. Trimming cost V 0 bases and J 4 bases; bases outside gene matches: 5. Germline V gene data show CDR1 as SGHTA and CDR2 as FQGNSA. The CDR3 DNA follows: TGTGCCAGCAGCTTAGCCCAGGGGGCGTTCGGAAACACCATATATTTT. Its translation is CASSLAQGAFGNTIYF.

The CDR3 DNA reads TGCGCCAGCAGCCCGGGACAGACACACACCGGGGAGCTGTTTTTT. It specifies CASSPGQTHTGELFF. The chain combines TRBV5-1 with TRBJ2-2; 7 bases align to TRBD1. Germline loops: CDR1 SGHRS, CDR2 YFSETQ. This CDR3 has 15 amino acids. The trim removed 4 bases at V and 3 bases at J, leaving 6 bases unmatched.

The chain uses TRBV19 and TRBJ2-5; D is undetermined. The CDR3 runs 13 residues. V lost 9 bases to trimming and J lost 5 bases, with 16 bases between them. Per germline, CDR1 LNHDA and CDR2 SQIVND (reference sequence). CDR3: CASRSSSEETQYF. DNA for the CDR3: TGTGCCAGCCGCAGCTCTTCGGAGGAGACCCAGTACTTC.

The V call is TRBV6-2 or TRBV6-3, the J call TRBJ2-1; possibly TRBD1 for D (5 bases). The CDR3 has 12 amino acids. The germline CDR1 and CDR2 sequences are MNHEY and SVGEGT. V dropped 5 bases and J dropped 10 bases, with 12 bases sitting between them. The CDR3 DNA reads TGTGCCAGCAGTCAAGCGAGACAGGAGCAGTTCTTC. Protein sequence: CASSQARQEQFF.

The V call is TRBV10-3, the J call TRBJ2-3; a weak D match, TRBD2 (6 bases). CDR3 length equals 13 residues. The germline V gene encodes CDR1 ENHRY and CDR2 SYGVKD. The V end lost 10 bases, the J end lost 1 base, and 12 bases lay between the germline ends. In nucleotides, the CDR3 is TGTGCCACTAGCGTAGGGGGCACAGATACGCAGTATTTT. Protein: CATSVGGTDTQYF.

The CDR3 loop is CASSSQGGEQYF. CDR3 DNA: TGTGCCAGCTCATCTCAGGGAGGCGAGCAGTACTTC. The gene calls are TRBV18 and TRBJ2-7, with D tentatively TRBD2 (6 bases). The germline V and J ends were trimmed by 5 bases and 6 bases, with 11 bases remaining between them. CDR1 and CDR2 (germline): KGHSH, LQKENI. The CDR3 extends over 12 amino acids.

The rearrangement uses TRBV20-1 and TRBJ1-5, with TRBD1 as a possible D gene (5 bases). The CDR3 loop spans 13 amino acids. The V end was cut by 3 bases, the J end by 6 bases, with 12 bases between. Per germline, CDR1 DFQATT and CDR2 SNEGSKA (reference sequence). The CDR3 DNA reads as TGCAGTGCTAGTGGGCAGGGAATTCAGCCCCAGCATTTT. Its protein product is CSASGQGIQPQHF.

The DNA for the CDR3 is TGCAGCCTCAGGGGGCTGGATGGCTACACCTTC. Translating gives CSLRGLDGYTF. The chain links TRBV29-1 to TRBJ1-2; TRBD1 matches 8 bases. CDR1 and CDR2 (germline): SQVTM, ANQGSEA. Losses at the gene ends were 8 bases for V and 6 bases for J; bases not matched to a gene: 5. The CDR3 runs 11 residues.

The V gene is TRBV5-1, the J gene TRBJ1-1; 7 nucleotides match TRBD1. Germline CDR1 reads SGHRS; CDR2 reads YFSETQ. V dropped 5 bases and J dropped 8; count of bases not matched to a gene: 12. The CDR3 extends over 14 amino acids. For the CDR3, the DNA is TGCGCCAGCAGTTTTGACAGGGTTAACGCCGAAGCTTTCTTT. As protein: CASSFDRVNAEAFF. The whole variable domain, filled in from reference TRBV5-1 and TRBJ1-1, reads KAGVTQTPRYLIKTRGQQVTLSCSPISGHRSVSWYQQTPGQGLQFLFEYFSETQRNKGNFPGRFSGRQFSNSRSEMNVSTLELGDSALYLCASSFDRVNAEAFFGQGTRLTVV.

CDR3: CASSPRRGLNTEAFF. The CDR3 DNA is TGTGCCAGCTCACCCCGCCGGGGGTTGAACACTGAAGCTTTCTTT. The genes are TRBV18 and TRBJ1-1, with TRBD1 as a possible D gene (5 bases). Germline CDR1 reads KGHSH; CDR2 reads LQKENI. V lost 3 bases to trimming and J lost 0 bases, with 11 bases between them. This CDR3 is 15 amino acids long.

V is TRBV2 and J is TRBJ2-4; D perhaps matches TRBD1 (6 bases). Per germline, CDR1 SNHLY and CDR2 FYNNEI. The CDR3 runs to 16 residues. The V gene lost 5 bases and the J gene lost 1 base, with 15 bases spanning the gap. The CDR3 DNA sequence: TGTGCCAGCAGTACCGAGATAGACAGGGCCAAAAACATTCAGTACTTC. It encodes CASSTEIDRAKNIQYF.

The sample holds one count of this clone. This same CDR3 is encoded by further DNA sequences in the sample. V gene TRBV5-1 combines with J gene TRBJ2-3; 12 bases are a match to TRBD2. Germline CDR1 SGHRS, CDR2 YFSETQ. V dropped 4 bases and J dropped 0; count of bases not matched to a gene: 3. The CDR3 totals 16 residues. CDR3 amino acids: CASSTGLAGSTDTQYF. The CDR3 nucleotides are TGCGCCAGCAGCACGGGACTAGCGGGCAGCACAGATACGCAGTATTTT.

The chain carries TRBV15 and TRBJ2-4; maybe TRBD2 (6 bases). Germline V gene sequence: CDR1 LNHNV, CDR2 YYDKDF (reference sequence). V gave up 2 bases and J gave up 8 bases, with 13 bases separating them. The CDR3 runs 14 residues. In DNA form, the CDR3 reads TGTGCCACCAGCAGACAGGAGGGTCTGGACATTCAGTACTTC. As protein: CATSRQEGLDIQYF.

The chain recombines TRBV5-4 with TRBJ2-5; 7 nucleotides agree with TRBD2. Germline CDR1 is SGHNT and CDR2 is YYREEE (reference sequence). This CDR3 is built from 16 residues. After removal of 0 bases from V and 2 bases from J, the junction contained 7 bases not matched to a gene. CDR3 bases: TGTGCCAGCAGCTTGGAGTTGACTAGCAGACAAGAGACCCAGTACTTC. Residues: CASSLELTSRQETQYF. The entire variable domain, with the rest obtained from reference TRBV5-4 and TRBJ2-5, is as follows: ETGVTQSPTHLIKTRGQQVTLRCSSQSGHNTVSWYQQALGQGPQFIFQYYREEENGRGNFPPRFSGLQFPNYSSELNVNALELDDSALYLCASSLELTSRQETQYFGPGTRLLVL.

V usage is TRBV2 and J usage is TRBJ1-1; D is undetermined. Germline V CDR1 and CDR2: SNHLY, FYNNEI. This CDR3 has 14 amino acids. The V gene lost 7 bases and the J gene lost 1 base, with 13 bases spanning the gap. The CDR3 loop is CASILWGGNTEAFF. CDR3 coding DNA: TGTGCCAGCATTCTTTGGGGAGGGAACACTGAAGCTTTCTTT. The entire variable domain, with the rest obtained from reference TRBV2 and TRBJ1-1, is as follows: EPEVTQTPSHQVTQMGQEVILRCVPISNHLYFYWYRQILGQKVEFLVSFYNNEISEKSEIFDDQFSVERPDGSNFTLKIRSTKLEDSAMYFCASILWGGNTEAFFGQGTRLTVV.

This clone was recorded a few times. V gene TRBV6-1 combines with J gene TRBJ2-5, with 8 bases fitting TRBD1. Germline V CDR1 and CDR2: MNHNS, SASEGT. The junction had 12 bases not matched to a gene; V was cut back by 4 bases and J by 5 bases. This CDR3 region has 16 residues. The CDR3 sequence: CASSGWGQAKRETQYF. The DNA of the CDR3 is TGTGCCAGCAGTGGCTGGGGACAGGCGAAGCGGGAGACCCAGTACTTC.